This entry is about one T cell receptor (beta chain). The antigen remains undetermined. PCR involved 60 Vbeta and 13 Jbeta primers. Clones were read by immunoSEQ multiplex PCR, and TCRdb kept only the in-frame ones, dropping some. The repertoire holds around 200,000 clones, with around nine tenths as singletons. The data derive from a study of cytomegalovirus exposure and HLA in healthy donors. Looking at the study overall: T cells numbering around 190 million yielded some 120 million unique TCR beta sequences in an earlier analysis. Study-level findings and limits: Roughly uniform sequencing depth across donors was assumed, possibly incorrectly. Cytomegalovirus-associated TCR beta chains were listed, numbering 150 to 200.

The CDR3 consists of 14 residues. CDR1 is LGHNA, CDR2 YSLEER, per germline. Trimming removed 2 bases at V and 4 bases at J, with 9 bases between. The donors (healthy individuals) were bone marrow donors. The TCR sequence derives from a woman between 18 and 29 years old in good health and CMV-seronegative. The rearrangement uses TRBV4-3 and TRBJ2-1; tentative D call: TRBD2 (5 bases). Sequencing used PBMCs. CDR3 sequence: CASSQNGEYNEQFF. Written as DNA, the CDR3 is TGCGCCAGCAGCCAAAACGGGGAATACAATGAGCAGTTCTTC.